The clone carrying this T cell receptor (beta chain) showed up just a few times. Sample-barcoded 5' priming and a J-beta primer mix drove a second PCR of roughly 7 to 11 cycles. TCRdb re-derived calls from the 5' RACE reads in MiXCR, one entry per CDR3 protein. This sample has roughly 2 million distinct CDR3 sequences, with around half found just once. This specimen belongs to a study of blood T cells in healthy people across ages. Per the germline V gene, CDR1 is DFQATT and CDR2 is SNEGSKA (reference sequence). J gave up 1 base and V 3 bases, and 2 bases lay outside the gene matches. This CDR3 is 14 amino acids long. There were healthy Caucasian individuals from Russia, aged about 6 to 100, serving as donors. The total RNA that was extracted per sample amounted to at least 5.5 micrograms.

The chain combines TRBV20-1 with TRBJ2-3, with 9 positions matching TRBD2. This clonotype originated in a woman aged 40 to 55 in good health. Source material: blood. This chain's CDR3 is CSASERGGTDTQYF. The CDR3 nucleotides read TGCAGTGCTAGCGAGCGGGGGGGCACAGATACGCAGTATTTT.